This entry lists 8 T cell receptor beta chains sequenced from one sample in a study of early T cells in non-severe SARS-CoV-2 infection. One entry per CDR3 protein results from TCRdb running MiXCR on the 5' RACE reads. The sample has roughly 45,000 distinct CDR3 sequences; about 10% are singletons. The specimen was whole blood. The receptors stem from an adult who was a healthcare worker with PCR-confirmed SARS-CoV-2 infection or an uninfected control (not recorded which).

Ten or more counts support this clonotype. This chain joins TRBV7-8 and TRBJ2-3; a possible D gene is TRBD2 (6 bases). CDR1 and CDR2 (germline): SGHVS, FQNEAQ. This CDR3 contains 15 residues. Deletions cut 4 bases from V and 1 base from J, with 12 bases between. CDR3 sequence reads: CASSSPTGGTDTQYF. Here the CDR3 DNA reads TGTGCCAGCAGCTCCCCAACGGGGGGCACAGATACGCAGTATTTT.

This chain joins TRBV20-1 and TRBJ1-1; D not resolved. Trimming pared 0 bases from V and 13 bases from J, leaving 12 bases between. Germline lookup yields CDR1 DFQATT and CDR2 SNEGSKA (reference sequence). CDR3 length: 11 amino acids. The CDR3 sequence is CSAREAGDGFF. In DNA, the CDR3 is TGCAGTGCTAGAGAGGCCGGGGATGGTTTCTTT.

This clonotype was counted many times. The V and J genes are TRBV29-1 and TRBJ1-1, with D hard to call. Germline V lookup: CDR1 SQVTM, CDR2 ANQGSEA. Deletions cut 3 bases from V and 1 base from J, with 12 bases between. CDR3 length equals 14 residues. This CDR3 reads CSVDFWTKNTEAFF. Written as DNA, the CDR3 is TGCAGCGTTGACTTCTGGACCAAGAACACTGAAGCTTTCTTT.

The J gene is TRBJ1-5, the V gene TRBV7-9, with a possible D match to TRBD1 (5 bases). Between the trimmed V and J ends, which lost 4 bases and 3 bases, there was a span of 10 bases. Germline CDR1 reads SEHNR; CDR2 reads FQNEAQ (reference sequence). The CDR3 spans 14 residues. The CDR3 sequence is CASSSGYSNQPQHF. The CDR3 nucleotides are TGTGCCAGCAGCTCAGGGTACTCCAATCAGCCCCAGCATTTT.

This clonotype is judged medium-sized (0.01 to 0.1%). The chain joins TRBV3-1 to TRBJ1-2; D gene unclear. Germline V lookup: CDR1 LGHDT, CDR2 YNNKEL (reference sequence). CDR3 length equals 11 residues. With 3 bases removed from V and 4 bases from J, the gap between germline ends came to 3 bases. CDR3 loop: CASSQAYGYTF. CDR3 coding DNA: TGTGCCAGCAGCCAGGCCTATGGCTACACCTTC.

This clonotype was counted between two and nine times. The chain recombines TRBV5-1 with TRBJ2-1; possible D gene TRBD1, 7 bases. Germline V gene lookup returns CDR1 SGHRS and CDR2 YFSETQ. CDR3 length equals 13 residues. Trimming removed 2 bases at V and 6 bases at J, with 9 bases between. CDR3 sequence: CASSFQGGNEQFF. Here the CDR3 DNA reads TGCGCCAGCAGCTTCCAGGGGGGCAATGAGCAGTTCTTC.

This clonotype was observed many times. The chain uses TRBV6-5 and TRBJ1-6; TRBD1 is a possible D gene (5 bases). The germline V gene has CDR1 MNHEY and CDR2 SVGAGI. V lost 2 bases and J 10 bases, leaving 18 bases between the germline ends. The CDR3 covers 16 residues. The CDR3 protein is CASSYGGNWRGSPLHF. The CDR3 DNA reads as TGTGCCAGCAGTTACGGGGGGAATTGGAGAGGATCACCCCTCCACTTT.

This clonotype has only a few counts. V gene TRBV7-6 combines with J gene TRBJ2-3, with 12 bases identical to TRBD2. J lost 1 base, V lost 0 bases, and 5 bases had no gene match. Germline V gives CDR1 SGHVS, CDR2 FNYEAQ. This CDR3 region has 18 residues. The CDR3 DNA follows: TGTGCCAGCAGCTTAGCACTAGCGGGAGGTTTGGGCACAGATACGCAGTATTTT. This encodes CASSLALAGGLGTDTQYF.